The 27 T cell receptor beta chains below all came from one sample that was sequenced in a study of blood T cell repertoires in COVID-19. Profiling relied on immunoSEQ multiplex PCR, and the TCRdb table lists in-frame clones only, not all of them. The top ten clones hold 7.9% of a sample with more than 85,000 clones, roughly 88% of them seen once. Sequencing input: peripheral blood. All receptors derive from an elderly woman with active or convalescent COVID-19.

J is TRBJ1-2 and V is TRBV28; no definite D call. From germline, CDR1 is MDHEN and CDR2 SYDVKM. Trimming pared 4 bases from V and 8 bases from J, leaving 5 bases between. This CDR3 spans 10 amino acids. The CDR3 DNA is TGTGCCAGCAGTTACCAGGGCTACACCTTC. This translates into CASSYQGYTF.

The chain combines TRBV6-2 or TRBV6-3 with TRBJ2-3, with 8 bases matching TRBD1. The CDR3 has 19 residues. Germline CDR1 and CDR2: MNHEY and SVGEGT. V shed 0 bases, J shed 5 bases, and the junction held 16 bases outside the gene matches. In DNA, the CDR3 is TGTGCCAGCAGTTACTCGAACCCTCCGCGGACAGGGTCTGGAGATACGCAGTATTTT. Translated, it gives CASSYSNPPRTGSGDTQYF.

The V gene is TRBV5-6, the J gene TRBJ2-7; 10 bases match TRBD1. The ends lost 4 bases at V and 2 bases at J; junction bases unmatched: 6. This CDR3 region has 15 residues. Germline V gene data show CDR1 as SGHDT and CDR2 as YYEEEE. For the CDR3, the DNA is TGTGCCAGCAGCATAGGACAGGGGGGCACCTACGAGCAGTACTTC. Encoded protein: CASSIGQGGTYEQYF.

The chain is built from TRBV14 and TRBJ1-5; D not certain. V lost 1 base to trimming and J lost 5 bases, with 12 bases between them. In germline, CDR1 is SGHDN, CDR2 FVKESK. The CDR3 contains 15 residues. The CDR3 DNA sequence: TGTGCCAGCAGCCAAGTTTCGGGAATCGATCAGCCCCAGCATTTT. Protein product: CASSQVSGIDQPQHF.

This clone came up once. The chain employs TRBV5-1 and TRBJ2-2, with D tentatively TRBD2 (7 bases). The germline V and J ends were trimmed by 4 bases and 7 bases, with 17 bases remaining between them. The CDR3 length is 15 residues. The germline gives CDR1 SGHRS, CDR2 YFSETQ. The CDR3 protein is CASSTGGADGGELFF. DNA of the CDR3: TGCGCCAGCAGCACGGGGGGCGCCGATGGCGGGGAGCTGTTTTTT.

V gene TRBV2 combines with J gene TRBJ2-7; TRBD1 is a possible D gene (6 bases). Germline V lookup: CDR1 SNHLY, CDR2 FYNNEI. This CDR3 region has 16 residues. The V end lost 7 bases, the J end lost 0 bases, and 19 bases lay between the germline ends. CDR3 DNA: TGTGCCAGCACCGAGGGACATTGGGGAAGCTCCTACGAGCAGTACTTC. This sequence encodes CASTEGHWGSSYEQYF.

The J gene is TRBJ1-1, the V gene TRBV28, with a weak D call TRBD1 (5 bases). CDR3 length equals 14 residues. Trimming removed 5 bases from V and 11 bases from J, with 21 bases in between. The germline gives CDR1 MDHEN, CDR2 SYDVKM. In DNA, the CDR3 is TGTGCCAGCAGTGCACACCTCAGGGAAATCACGGCTTTCTTT. The encoded protein is CASSAHLREITAFF.

This clone showed up just once. The chain employs TRBV18 and TRBJ2-5; 8 bases map to TRBD1. In germline, CDR1 is KGHSH, CDR2 LQKENI. With 4 bases clipped from V and 4 bases from J, the junction kept 8 bases outside the gene matches. CDR3 length: 15 residues. CDR3 region: CASSLRTGQGETQYF. In DNA, the CDR3 is TGTGCCAGCTCACTCCGGACAGGGCAGGGAGAGACCCAGTACTTC.

V usage is TRBV13 and J usage is TRBJ2-1; maybe TRBD1 (6 bases). CDR1 is PRHDT, CDR2 FYEKMQ, per germline (reference sequence). There are 14 residues in the CDR3. The V and J ends lost 0 bases and 4 bases respectively, with 7 bases between them. CDR3 region: CASSLGTGYNEQFF. The CDR3, as DNA: TGTGCCAGCAGCTTAGGGACAGGTTACAATGAGCAGTTCTTC.

The chain is built from TRBV19 and TRBJ2-6; D is unclear. The CDR3 covers 15 residues. The V end lost 6 bases, the J end lost 2 bases, and 11 bases lay between the germline ends. Germline CDR1 reads LNHDA; CDR2 reads SQIVND (reference sequence). The DNA for the CDR3 is TGTGCCAGTAGCCAGGTCCTACCTGGGGCCAACGTCCTGACTTTC. Translation gives CASSQVLPGANVLTF. Drawing the rest from reference TRBV19 and TRBJ2-6, the complete variable domain is DGGITQSPKYLFRKEGQNVTLSCEQNLNHDAMYWYRQDPGQGLRLIYYSQIVNDFQKGDIAEGYSVSREKKESFPLTVTSAQKNPTAFYLCASSQVLPGANVLTFGAGSRLTVL.

The chain has TRBV4-2 and TRBJ2-7, with 7 bases aligning to TRBD2. The CDR3 is 13 residues long. CDR1 is LGHNA, CDR2 YNFKEQ, per germline. Trimming cost V 5 bases and J 5 bases; bases outside gene matches: 6. The DNA of the CDR3 is TGTGCCAGCAGCAGGGACCTAGCGGACGAGCAGTACTTC. Protein product: CASSRDLADEQYF.

The chain carries TRBV4-1 and TRBJ2-1; D is possibly TRBD2 (6 bases). The CDR3 contains 16 residues. The ends were cut back, 1 base at V and 6 bases at J, with 16 bases in the middle. Germline loops: CDR1 MGHRA, CDR2 YSYEKL. The CDR3 is CASSQAGLPQLNEQFF. The CDR3 DNA reads as TGCGCCAGCAGCCAAGCGGGACTGCCCCAACTCAATGAGCAGTTCTTC.

The chain couples TRBV28 to TRBJ2-7; TRBD1 aligns across 9 bases. With 6 bases clipped from V and 3 bases from J, the junction kept 9 bases outside the gene matches. Germline CDR1 MDHEN, CDR2 SYDVKM. The CDR3 totals 15 residues. CDR3 nucleotide sequence: TGTGCCAGCAGACGCCGACAGGGGGGACACTACGAGCAGTACTTC. This gives the protein CASRRRQGGHYEQYF.

Here the CDR3 reads CASSLVAPGSDTQYF. The CDR3, as DNA: TGCGCCAGCAGCTTGGTCGCGCCCGGGTCAGATACGCAGTATTTT. The chain has TRBV5-1 and TRBJ2-3; D is undetermined. V lost 0 bases and J 4 bases, leaving 12 bases between the germline ends. The germline CDR1 and CDR2 sequences are SGHRS and YFSETQ. This CDR3 contains 15 residues.

CDR3 sequence: CASSQSTGSYEQYF. CDR3 nucleotides: TGTGCCAGCAGCCAATCGACAGGCTCCTACGAGCAGTACTTC. The chain recombines TRBV3-1 (or the pseudogene TRBV3-2) with TRBJ2-7; perhaps TRBD1 as D (6 bases). V lost 2 bases and J lost 0, with 8 bases in between. Germline V gene lookup returns CDR1 LGHDT and CDR2 YNNKEL (reference sequence). This CDR3 is built from 14 residues.

The chain has TRBV23-1 and TRBJ2-1; the match to TRBD2 covers 11 bases. TRBV23-1 is an ORF, and what it does is uncertain. Unmatched junction bases numbered 17, after V lost 3 bases and J lost 7 bases. The CDR3 sequence is 19 residues long. CDR3 region: CASSHTTSGSHFPRNEQFF. In nucleotides, the CDR3 is TGCGCCAGCAGTCATACAACTAGCGGGAGTCATTTTCCACGGAATGAGCAGTTCTTC.

The chain is built from TRBV2 and TRBJ2-3; 9 nucleotides line up with TRBD1. Trimming cost V 4 bases and J 4 bases; bases outside gene matches: 9. CDR1 is SNHLY, CDR2 FYNNEI, per germline. CDR3 length: 16 amino acids. DNA of the CDR3: TGTGCCAGCAGTGGACGGGACAGGGCGGCGGCAGATACGCAGTATTTT. It translates to CASSGRDRAAADTQYF. Using reference TRBV2 and TRBJ2-3 for the parts outside the CDR3, the full variable domain is EPEVTQTPSHQVTQMGQEVILRCVPISNHLYFYWYRQILGQKVEFLVSFYNNEISEKSEIFDDQFSVERPDGSNFTLKIRSTKLEDSAMYFCASSGRDRAAADTQYFGPGTRLTVL.

The chain recombines TRBV6-4 with TRBJ2-1; 10 bases align to TRBD2. Per germline, CDR1 MRHNA and CDR2 SNTAGT. The CDR3 is 15 amino acids. After removal of 5 bases from V and 1 base from J, the junction contained 2 bases not matched to a gene. CDR3 coding DNA: TGTGCCAGCAGTTCTAGCGGGGGTTCCTACAATGAGCAGTTCTTC. Its translation: CASSSSGGSYNEQFF.

This clone was seen only a few times. The chain has TRBV28 and TRBJ1-6; 8 positions agree with TRBD1. CDR1 and CDR2 from the germline V gene are MDHEN and SYDVKM. The CDR3 length is 15 residues. With V trimmed by 4 bases and J by 7 bases, 6 bases remained unmatched. Here the CDR3 reads CASSWGDRRNSPLHF. The CDR3 nucleotides read TGTGCCAGCAGTTGGGGGGACAGGAGAAATTCACCCCTCCACTTT.

The chain uses TRBV19 and TRBJ2-1; TRBD2 agrees at 8 bases. The V gene end was trimmed by 7 bases and the J gene end by 1 base; junction bases not matched to a gene: 18. Germline assignment: CDR1 LNHDA and CDR2 SQIVND (reference sequence). The CDR3 is 19 amino acids. The CDR3 region is CASTLGGLVGPWSYNEQFF. CDR3 bases: TGTGCCAGTACCTTGGGGGGACTAGTCGGCCCTTGGTCCTACAATGAGCAGTTCTTC.

This chain uses TRBV5-1 with TRBJ2-2; D is possibly TRBD1 (6 bases). The CDR3 contains 16 residues. In germline, CDR1 is SGHRS, CDR2 YFSETQ. Trimming pared 1 base from V and 0 bases from J, leaving 10 bases between. CDR3 protein: CASSLLGGSNTGELFF. The CDR3, as DNA: TGCGCCAGCAGCTTGCTAGGGGGTTCGAACACCGGGGAGCTGTTTTTT.

The V gene is TRBV9, the J gene TRBJ1-4; 7 nucleotides match TRBD1. The CDR3 extends over 17 amino acids. Unmatched junction bases numbered 16, after V lost 4 bases and J lost 7 bases. The germline V gene has CDR1 SGDLS and CDR2 YYNGEE. CDR3 loop: CASSPTTPSGGSEKLFF. The CDR3 DNA follows: TGTGCCAGCAGCCCGACCACCCCGTCAGGGGGTAGTGAAAAACTGTTTTTT. Based on the CDR3 plus reference TRBV9 and TRBJ1-4, the full variable domain is DSGVTQTPKHLITATGQRVTLRCSPRSGDLSVYWYQQSLDQGLQFLIQYYNGEERAKGNILERFSAQQFPDLHSELNLSSLELGDSALYFCASSPTTPSGGSEKLFFGSGTQLSVL.

The J gene is TRBJ1-1, the V gene TRBV6-5, with D possibly matching TRBD1 (5 bases). V gave up 4 bases and J gave up 8 bases, with 17 bases separating them. Germline CDR1 is MNHEY and CDR2 is SVGAGI. This CDR3 region has 14 residues. The CDR3 sequence: CASSSGGTPSEAFF. In DNA, the CDR3 is TGTGCCAGCAGTTCCGGCGGGACTCCTTCCGAAGCTTTCTTT.

The chain recombines TRBV5-1 with TRBJ2-6; 8 bases line up with TRBD1. Germline CDR1 SGHRS, CDR2 YFSETQ. Trimming took 4 bases from V and 0 from J; bases not matched to a gene: 9. CDR3 length: 18 amino acids. DNA of the CDR3: TGCGCCAGCAGCGCCCGGACAGGGACACTCTCTGGGGCCAACGTCCTGACTTTC. Residues: CASSARTGTLSGANVLTF.

This chain connects TRBV9 to TRBJ2-1, with D perhaps matching TRBD2 (5 bases). Trimming removed 0 bases at V and 5 bases at J, with 15 bases between. This CDR3 spans 16 amino acids. The germline V gene encodes CDR1 SGDLS and CDR2 YYNGEE. CDR3 region: CASSVAGGAVHNEQFF. CDR3 nucleotides: TGTGCCAGCAGCGTAGCCGGAGGAGCCGTGCACAATGAGCAGTTCTTC.

This clone was seen a single time. The chain recombines TRBV25-1 with TRBJ2-1, with 9 positions matching TRBD2. The V segment lost 11 bases and the J segment 10 bases; nucleotides outside the gene matches: 6. The CDR3 is made up of 11 amino acids. Germline CDR1 MGHDK, CDR2 SYGVNS. Here the CDR3 reads CAASGMREQFF. The CDR3 nucleotides read TGTGCCGCTAGCGGGATGAGGGAGCAGTTCTTC. Based on the CDR3 plus reference TRBV25-1 and TRBJ2-1, the full variable domain is EADIYQTPRYLVIGTGKKITLECSQTMGHDKMYWYQQDPGMELHLIHYSYGVNSTEKGDLSSESTVSRIRTEHFPLTLESARPSHTSQYLCAASGMREQFFGPGTRLTVL.

CDR3 in DNA: TGTGCCAGCAGCTCGGCGGGGAGCCTTTACAATGAGCAGTTCTTC. This encodes CASSSAGSLYNEQFF. The V and J genes are TRBV7-3 and TRBJ2-1; D perhaps matches TRBD2 (6 bases). V gave up 4 bases and J gave up 4 bases, with 14 bases separating them. The germline CDR1 and CDR2 sequences are SGHTA and FQGTGA. The CDR3 runs 15 residues.